This T cell receptor (beta chain) was profiled in a study of tumor-infiltrating lymphocytes in primary liver carcinoma. Across the whole study: Those enrolled were patients of both sexes, who were aged 30 to 69 years. Whole-study results and caveats: Tumor-adjacent and tumor-blood pairs shared a smaller degree of overlap than tumor region pairs.

Between the trimmed V and J ends, which lost 0 bases and 12 bases, there was a span of 17 bases. This CDR3 contains 14 residues. In germline, CDR1 is ENHRY, CDR2 SYGVKD. Using a constant-region primer together with ProtoScript II reverse transcriptase, TCR beta cDNA was made from around 0.55 ug of total RNA. Researchers made the TCR beta libraries by running three nested multiplex PCR rounds with slightly modified ARM-PCR. Two initial PCR rounds of 10 to 11 cycles each paired TRBV1-TRBV30 forward primers with a C-beta reverse primer. TCRdb recomputed calls from the multiplex PCR reads with MiXCR, one row per CDR3 protein. This table has 250,000 to 400,000 distinct CDR3 sequences, approximately 60% appearing once. Germline DNA was also extracted, while the blood RNA originated from unsorted whole blood. No treatment had been given to the patients, who were chronically infected with HBV. Preoperatively, peripheral blood was drawn, 3.5 to 4.5 milliliters in total.

Concerning this clonotype: Its target is unknown. Given a much more abundant clone one base away, this may be a read error.

The source material was peripheral blood. The receptor comes from a man aged 35 to 55 with primary liver carcinoma and hepatitis B virus infection. This chain connects TRBV10-3 to TRBJ1-2, with D possibly TRBD1 on 5 matching bases. The CDR3: CAISESTGTTLNTF. The CDR3 DNA sequence: TGTGCCATCAGTGAGTCGACCGGGACGACTCTAAACACCTTC.